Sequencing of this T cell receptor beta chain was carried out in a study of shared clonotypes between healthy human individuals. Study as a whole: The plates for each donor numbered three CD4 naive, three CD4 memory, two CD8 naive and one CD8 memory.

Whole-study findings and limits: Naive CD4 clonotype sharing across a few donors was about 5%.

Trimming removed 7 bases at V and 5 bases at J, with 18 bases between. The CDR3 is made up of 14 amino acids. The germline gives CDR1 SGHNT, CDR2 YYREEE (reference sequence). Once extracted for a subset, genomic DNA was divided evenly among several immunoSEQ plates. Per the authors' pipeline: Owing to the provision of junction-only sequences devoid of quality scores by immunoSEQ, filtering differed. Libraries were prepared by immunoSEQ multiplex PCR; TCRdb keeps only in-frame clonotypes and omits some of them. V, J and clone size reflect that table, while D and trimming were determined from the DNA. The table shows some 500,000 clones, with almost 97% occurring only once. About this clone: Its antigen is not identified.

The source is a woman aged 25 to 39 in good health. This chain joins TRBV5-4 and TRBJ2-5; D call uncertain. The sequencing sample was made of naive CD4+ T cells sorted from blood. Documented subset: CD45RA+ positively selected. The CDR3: CASHRTRGAETQYF. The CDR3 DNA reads TGTGCCAGCCATCGGACCCGCGGAGCGGAGACCCAGTACTTC.